The rows below give T cell receptor beta chains drawn from one sample of a study of beta chain features in type 1 diabetes. Sequenced by immunoSEQ multiplex PCR; TCRdb stores in-frame clones only, minus some. The sample yields around 400,000 clones, about 15% seen once. The sample taken for sequencing was naive CD4+ T cells from blood. Receptors originate from a woman in her late teens or twenties in good health. CDR3s include the opening cysteine and the closing phenylalanine or tryptophan. D genes are given only for firm matches. The size entry is marked missing in some rows and otherwise reads once, few, many or a size class.

TRBV25-1	TRBJ1-5	NA	few	CASSAGDLSNQPQHF	TGTGCCAGCAGTGCAGGGGATCTGAGCAATCAGCCCCAGCATTTT
TRBV6-4	TRBJ2-7	NA	few	CASSDTGTFKAYEQYF	TGTGCCAGCAGTGACACCGGGACATTCAAGGCCTACGAGCAGTACTTC
TRBV7-9	TRBJ2-5	NA	NA	CASSSLRTRTLGLSETQYF	TGTGCCAGCAGCTCACTCAGGACCCGGACTTTAGGGTTATCTGAGACCCAGTACTTC
TRBV5-4	TRBJ2-5	NA	few	CASSPRGGRQETQYF	TGTGCCAGCAGCCCCAGAGGAGGGCGCCAAGAGACCCAGTACTTC
TRBV28	TRBJ2-1	NA	few	CASRAADSFNEQFF	TGTGCCAGCAGAGCAGCGGACAGTTTCAATGAGCAGTTCTTC
TRBV5-1	TRBJ1-4	NA	few	CASSSGSTNEKLFF	TGCGCCAGCAGCTCGGGATCAACTAATGAAAAACTGTTTTTT
TRBV10-3	TRBJ2-4	NA	NA	CAISLELAKNIQYF	TGTGCCATCAGCCTAGAGTTAGCCAAAAACATTCAGTACTTC
TRBV5-4	TRBJ2-3	NA	NA	CASSSGRQRSTDTQYF	TGTGCCAGCAGCTCGGGCCGACAGCGCAGCACAGATACGCAGTATTTT
TRBV30	TRBJ2-7	NA	few	CAWGCGTVSYEQYF	TGTGCCTGGGGATGCGGGACAGTCTCCTACGAGCAGTACTTC
TRBV30	TRBJ2-7	NA	NA	CAWSPGSYEQYF	TGTGCCTGGAGTCCAGGCTCCTACGAGCAGTACTTC
TRBV19	TRBJ1-5	TRBD1	few	CASRGQGNQPQHF	TGTGCCAGTAGGGGACAGGGGAATCAGCCCCAGCATTTT
TRBV25-1	TRBJ2-3	TRBD2	NA	CASGLAGGSTDTQYF	TGTGCCAGCGGTCTAGCGGGAGGGAGCACAGATACGCAGTATTTT
TRBV29-1	TRBJ2-1	TRBD2	few	CSFDTSGSGEQFF	TGCAGCTTCGATACTAGCGGGAGTGGTGAGCAGTTCTTC
TRBV30	TRBJ1-4	TRBD1	NA	CAWGGTGSFEKLFF	TGTGCCTGGGGGGGGACAGGGTCTTTTGAAAAACTGTTTTTT
TRBV27	TRBJ2-7	TRBD1	NA	CASSRDRGNYEQYF	TGTGCCAGCAGTAGAGACAGGGGGAACTACGAGCAGTACTTC
TRBV29-1	TRBJ2-7	NA	few	CSVEEMLGDEQYF	TGCAGCGTTGAAGAAATGTTAGGGGACGAGCAGTACTTC
TRBV4-2	TRBJ2-7	TRBD2	NA	CASSQDPGGSEQYF	TGTGCCAGCAGCCAAGACCCGGGGGGAAGCGAGCAGTACTTC
TRBV30	TRBJ2-1	TRBD2	NA	CAWSFDSGKQFF	TGTGCCTGGAGTTTCGATAGCGGGAAGCAGTTCTTC
TRBV21-1	TRBJ1-5	NA	NA	CARGKGQTNEGVSNQPQHF	TGTGCCAGGGGGAAGGGACAGACGAATGAAGGGGTAAGCAATCAGCCCCAGCATTTT
TRBV7-2	TRBJ2-3	NA	few	CASNLLGGDTQYF	TGTGCCAGCAACCTACTAGGAGGAGATACGCAGTATTTT
TRBV28	TRBJ2-3	TRBD2	NA	CASGAGGVDTQYF	TGTGCCAGCGGAGCGGGAGGGGTGGATACGCAGTATTTT
TRBV30	TRBJ2-1	NA	few	CAWKGFTSSYNEQFF	TGTGCCTGGAAGGGATTTACTAGCTCCTACAATGAGCAGTTCTTC
TRBV10-3	TRBJ2-3	TRBD2	few	CAISPSGASTDTQYF	TGTGCCATCAGTCCCAGCGGGGCAAGCACAGATACGCAGTATTTT
TRBV5-1	TRBJ1-2	TRBD1	few	CASSSTGDYQRGYTF	TGCGCCAGCAGCTCGACAGGGGATTACCAGAGGGGCTACACCTTC
TRBV1	TRBJ2-4	NA	NA	CTSSPLAREPQYF	TGCACCAGCAGCCCGTTGGCCCGGGAACCTCAGTACTTC
TRBV12-1	TRBJ2-2	NA	NA	CASSFTVPANTGELFF	TGTGCCAGCAGCTTTACAGTGCCCGCGAACACCGGGGAGCTGTTTTTT
TRBV29-1	TRBJ2-3	NA	NA	CSVAPVNTQYF	TGCAGCGTCGCCCCGGTTAATACGCAGTATTTT
TRBV28	TRBJ1-2	TRBD1	few	CASSPRQGSGYTF	TGTGCCAGCAGTCCGCGACAGGGGAGCGGCTACACCTTC
TRBV30	TRBJ2-3	NA	few	CAWSGSADTQYF	TGTGCCTGGAGCGGGAGTGCAGATACGCAGTATTTT